The clone carrying this T cell receptor beta chain was detected only a few times. After isolation, RNA underwent reverse transcription to generate cDNA as the sequencing template. Only in-frame clones appear in the TCRdb table, and some are missing; sequencing was by immunoSEQ multiplex PCR. The sample yields under 300,000 clones, 60% seen once. Treatment of the sample: oral pan-JAK inhibitor, 5-10 mg twice daily. These data belong to a study of CD8+ T cells in alopecia areata. The ends lost 3 bases at V and 6 bases at J; junction bases unmatched: 6. Germline V gives CDR1 SGHTA, CDR2 FQGTGA. CDR3 length equals 15 residues.

The rearrangement uses TRBV7-3 and TRBJ2-1; 9 bases agree with TRBD2. This receptor was obtained from a human donor with alopecia areata. The specimen comprised CD4+ T cells sorted from blood, sampled at week 52, from a patient treated with tofacitinib. The CDR3 coding sequence is TGTGCCAGCAGCTTCAGCGGGGGGCCCGGCAATGAGCAGTTCTTC. This encodes CASSFSGGPGNEQFF.